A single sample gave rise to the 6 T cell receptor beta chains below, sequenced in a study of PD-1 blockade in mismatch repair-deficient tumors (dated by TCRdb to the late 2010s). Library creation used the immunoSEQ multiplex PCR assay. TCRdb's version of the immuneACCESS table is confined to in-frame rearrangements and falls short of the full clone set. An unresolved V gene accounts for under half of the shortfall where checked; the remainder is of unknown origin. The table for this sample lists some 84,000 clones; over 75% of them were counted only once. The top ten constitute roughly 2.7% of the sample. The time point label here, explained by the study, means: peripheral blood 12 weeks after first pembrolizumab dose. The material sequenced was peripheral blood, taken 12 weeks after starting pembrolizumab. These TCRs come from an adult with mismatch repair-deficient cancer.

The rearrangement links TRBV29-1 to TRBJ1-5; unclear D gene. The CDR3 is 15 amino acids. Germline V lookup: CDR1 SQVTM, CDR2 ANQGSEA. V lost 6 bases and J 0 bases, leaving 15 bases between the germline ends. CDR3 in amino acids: CSVRRSTDSNQPQHF. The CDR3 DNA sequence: TGCAGCGTCAGGAGATCAACGGATAGCAATCAGCCCCAGCATTTT.

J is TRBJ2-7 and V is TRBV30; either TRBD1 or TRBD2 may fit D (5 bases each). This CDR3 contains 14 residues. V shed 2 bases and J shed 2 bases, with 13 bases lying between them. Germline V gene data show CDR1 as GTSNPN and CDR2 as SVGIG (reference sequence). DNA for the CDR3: TGTGCCTGGAGTTTAGGGGAGTCTGCCTACGAGCAGTACTTC. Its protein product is CAWSLGESAYEQYF.

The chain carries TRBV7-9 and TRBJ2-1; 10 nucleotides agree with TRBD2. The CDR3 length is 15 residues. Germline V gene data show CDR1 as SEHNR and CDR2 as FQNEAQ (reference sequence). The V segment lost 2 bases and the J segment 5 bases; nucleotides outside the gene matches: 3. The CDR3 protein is CASSLSGLADNEQFF. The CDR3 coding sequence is TGTGCCAGCAGCTTAAGTGGACTAGCGGACAATGAGCAGTTCTTC.

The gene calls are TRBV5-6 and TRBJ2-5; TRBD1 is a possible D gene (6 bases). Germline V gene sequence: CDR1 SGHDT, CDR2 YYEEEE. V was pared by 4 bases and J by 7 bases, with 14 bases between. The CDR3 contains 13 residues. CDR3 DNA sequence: TGTGCCAGCAGCCGGGACAAGGAAGGGACCCAGTACTTC. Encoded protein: CASSRDKEGTQYF.

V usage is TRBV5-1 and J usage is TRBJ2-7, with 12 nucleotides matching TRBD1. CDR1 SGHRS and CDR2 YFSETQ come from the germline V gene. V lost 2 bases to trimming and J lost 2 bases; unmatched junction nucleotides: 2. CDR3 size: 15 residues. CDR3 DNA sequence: TGCGCCAGCAGCTTTGGGACAGGGGGCCCCTACGAGCAGTACTTC. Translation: CASSFGTGGPYEQYF.

CDR3 protein: CASSYQQGARGEKLFF. Here the CDR3 DNA reads TGTGCCAGCAGTTATCAACAGGGGGCGCGGGGTGAAAAACTGTTTTTT. This rearrangement joins TRBV6-5 to TRBJ1-4, with 9 bases that match TRBD1. The CDR3 is 16 amino acids. V lost 3 bases, J lost 7 bases, and 9 bases stayed unmatched. Germline V CDR1 and CDR2: MNHEY, SVGAGI.